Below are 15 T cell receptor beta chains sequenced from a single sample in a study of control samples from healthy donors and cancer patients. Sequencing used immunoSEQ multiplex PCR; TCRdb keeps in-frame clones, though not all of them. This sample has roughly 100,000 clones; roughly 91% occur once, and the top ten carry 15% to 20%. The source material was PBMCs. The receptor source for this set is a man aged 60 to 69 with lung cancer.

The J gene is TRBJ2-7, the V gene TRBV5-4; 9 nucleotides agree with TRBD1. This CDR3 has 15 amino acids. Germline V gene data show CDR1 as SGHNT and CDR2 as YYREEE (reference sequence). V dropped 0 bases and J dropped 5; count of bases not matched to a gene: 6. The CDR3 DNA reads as TGTGCCAGCAGCTTGGACAGGGGGCAGATCAACGAGCAGTACGTC. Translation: CASSLDRGQINEQYV.

The DNA for the CDR3 is TGTGCCAGCAGCCATTCAAGCGGGGGCAATGAGCAGTTCTTC. It yields the protein CASSHSSGGNEQFF. The chain joins TRBV3-1 (or the pseudogene TRBV3-2) to TRBJ2-1; 8 bases line up with TRBD2. The trim removed 3 bases at V and 6 bases at J, leaving 4 bases unmatched. The CDR3 covers 14 residues. Germline loops: CDR1 LGHDT, CDR2 YNNKEL (reference sequence).

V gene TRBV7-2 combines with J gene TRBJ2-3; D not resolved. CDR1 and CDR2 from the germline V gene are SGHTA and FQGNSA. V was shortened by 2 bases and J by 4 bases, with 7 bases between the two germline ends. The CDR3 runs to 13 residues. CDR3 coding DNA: TGTGCCAGCAGCTTAAATGCGGCAGATACGCAGTATTTT. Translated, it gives CASSLNAADTQYF.

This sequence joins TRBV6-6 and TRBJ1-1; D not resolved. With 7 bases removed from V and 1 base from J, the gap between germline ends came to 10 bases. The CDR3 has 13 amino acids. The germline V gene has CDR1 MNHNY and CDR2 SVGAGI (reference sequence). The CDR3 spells CASTRVGNTEAFF. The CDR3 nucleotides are TGTGCCAGCACCCGGGTCGGGAACACTGAAGCTTTCTTT.

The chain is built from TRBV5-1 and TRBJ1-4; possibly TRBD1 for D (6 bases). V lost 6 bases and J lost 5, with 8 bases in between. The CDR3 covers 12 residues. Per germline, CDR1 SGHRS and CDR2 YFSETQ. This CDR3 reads CASNRENEKLFF. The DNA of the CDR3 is TGCGCCAGCAACAGGGAGAATGAAAAACTGTTTTTT.

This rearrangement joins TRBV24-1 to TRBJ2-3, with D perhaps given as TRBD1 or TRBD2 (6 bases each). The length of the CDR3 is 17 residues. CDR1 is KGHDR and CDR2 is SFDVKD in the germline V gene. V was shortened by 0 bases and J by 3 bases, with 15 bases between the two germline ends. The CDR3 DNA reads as TGTGCCACCAGTGATTTGCCCTCGGGGGCCGGGACAGATACGCAGTATTTT. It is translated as CATSDLPSGAGTDTQYF.

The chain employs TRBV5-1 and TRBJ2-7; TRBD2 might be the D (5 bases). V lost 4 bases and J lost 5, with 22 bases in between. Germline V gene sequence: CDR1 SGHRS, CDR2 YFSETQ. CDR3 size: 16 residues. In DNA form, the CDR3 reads TGCGCCAGCAGCCGGGGAGACTCCTCCTATAAAAACGAGCAGTACTTC. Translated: CASSRGDSSYKNEQYF.

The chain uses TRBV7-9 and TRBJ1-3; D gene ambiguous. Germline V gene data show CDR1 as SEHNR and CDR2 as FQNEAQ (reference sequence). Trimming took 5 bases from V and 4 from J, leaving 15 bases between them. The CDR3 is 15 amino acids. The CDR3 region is CASSTGSGRGNTIYF. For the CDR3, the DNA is TGTGCCAGCAGCACGGGATCTGGACGGGGAAACACCATATATTTT.

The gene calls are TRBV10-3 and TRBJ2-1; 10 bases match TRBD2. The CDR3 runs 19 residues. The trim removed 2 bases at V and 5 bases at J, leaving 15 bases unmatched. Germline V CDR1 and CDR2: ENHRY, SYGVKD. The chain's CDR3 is CAISETEETGTSENNEQFF. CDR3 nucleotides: TGTGCCATCAGTGAGACGGAGGAAACCGGGACTAGCGAGAACAATGAGCAGTTCTTC.

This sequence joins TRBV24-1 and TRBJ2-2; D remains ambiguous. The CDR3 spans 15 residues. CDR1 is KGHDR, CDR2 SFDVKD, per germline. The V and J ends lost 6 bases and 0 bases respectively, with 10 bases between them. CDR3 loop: CATSSPPANTGELFF. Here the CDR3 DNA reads TGTGCCACCAGTTCCCCTCCCGCGAACACCGGGGAGCTGTTTTTT.

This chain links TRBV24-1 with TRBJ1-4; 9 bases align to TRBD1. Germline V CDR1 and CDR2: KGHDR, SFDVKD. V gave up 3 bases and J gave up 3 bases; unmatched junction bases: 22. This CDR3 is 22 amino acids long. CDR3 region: CATSDPLDPGTGSGHSNEKLFF. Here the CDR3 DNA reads TGTGCCACCAGTGATCCCCTGGATCCCGGGACAGGGTCCGGACACTCTAATGAAAAACTGTTTTTT.

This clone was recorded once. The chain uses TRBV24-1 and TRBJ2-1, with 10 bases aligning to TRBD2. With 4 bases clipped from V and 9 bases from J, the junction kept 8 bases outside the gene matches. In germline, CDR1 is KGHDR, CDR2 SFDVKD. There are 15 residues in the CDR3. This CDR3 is CATSDERGGWGEQFF. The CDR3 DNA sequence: TGTGCCACCAGTGACGAGCGGGGGGGCTGGGGTGAGCAGTTCTTC.

As DNA, the CDR3 is TGTGCCAGCAGCTTAGCCAGACACTACACCGGGGAGCTGTTTTTT. This codes for CASSLARHYTGELFF. The chain recombines TRBV5-6 with TRBJ2-2; D is unclear. The germline CDR1 and CDR2 sequences are SGHDT and YYEEEE. Trimming removed 2 bases from V and 3 bases from J, with 11 bases in between. CDR3 size: 15 residues.

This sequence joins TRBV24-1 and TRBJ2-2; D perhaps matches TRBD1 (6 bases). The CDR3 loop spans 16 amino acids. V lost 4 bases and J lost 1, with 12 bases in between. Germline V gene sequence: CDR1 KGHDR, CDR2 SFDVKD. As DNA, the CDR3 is TGTGCCACCAGTGAGACGGGACATTTGAACACCGGGGAGCTGTTTTTT. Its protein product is CATSETGHLNTGELFF.

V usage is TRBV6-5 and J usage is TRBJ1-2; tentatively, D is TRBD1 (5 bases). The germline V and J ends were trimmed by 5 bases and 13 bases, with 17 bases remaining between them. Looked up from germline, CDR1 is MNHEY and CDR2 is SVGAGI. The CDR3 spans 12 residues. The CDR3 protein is CASSRMGTPVTF. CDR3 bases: TGTGCCAGCAGTAGAATGGGGACCCCGGTCACCTTC.